These 10 T cell receptor beta chains came from one sample sequenced in a study of blood T cell repertoires in COVID-19. Clones were read by immunoSEQ multiplex PCR, and TCRdb kept only the in-frame ones, dropping some. The sample holds under 300,000 clones, around 83% seen once. What was sequenced was peripheral blood. The receptor source for this set is an elderly woman with acute or convalescent COVID-19.

The sample holds one count of this clone. The chain is built from TRBV7-9 and TRBJ2-5; 12 bases match TRBD2. This CDR3 is 13 amino acids long. V shed 8 bases and J 5 bases; nucleotides not matched to a gene: 3. Germline assignment: CDR1 SEHNR and CDR2 FQNEAQ (reference sequence). CDR3 nucleotide sequence: TGTGCCAGCGGACTAGCGGGGTCGGAGACCCAGTACTTC. It yields the protein CASGLAGSETQYF.

The chain combines TRBV18 with TRBJ2-4, with D perhaps matching TRBD1 (6 bases). This CDR3 is built from 14 residues. V was clipped by 3 bases and J by 3 bases, with 9 bases between them. CDR1 is KGHSH, CDR2 LQKENI, per germline. The CDR3 reads CASSPNRDKNIQYF. The CDR3 nucleotides read TGTGCCAGCTCACCGAACAGGGACAAAAACATTCAGTACTTC.

The chain uses TRBV6-5 and TRBJ1-4; TRBD1 agrees at 8 bases. Germline V gene sequence: CDR1 MNHEY, CDR2 SVGAGI. The length of the CDR3 is 14 residues. J was trimmed by 7 bases and V by 4 bases; bases with no gene match: 5. The CDR3 coding sequence is TGTGCCAGCAGTTCCCCAGGGGGCATTGAAAAACTGTTTTTT. Its protein product is CASSSPGGIEKLFF.

The table lists this clone with a count of one. This rearrangement joins TRBV5-1 to TRBJ2-2, with a weak D call TRBD1 (6 bases). Trimming pared 2 bases from V and 3 bases from J, leaving 17 bases between. This CDR3 comprises 17 residues. Per the germline V gene, CDR1 is SGHRS and CDR2 is YFSETQ. CDR3 sequence (DNA): TGCGCCAGCAGCTTAGGCGGCGCAGGGGTGGACACCGGGGAGCTGTTTTTT. It is translated as CASSLGGAGVDTGELFF. The full variable domain, completed using reference TRBV5-1 and TRBJ2-2, is KAGVTQTPRYLIKTRGQQVTLSCSPISGHRSVSWYQQTPGQGLQFLFEYFSETQRNKGNFPGRFSGRQFSNSRSEMNVSTLELGDSALYLCASSLGGAGVDTGELFFGEGSRLTVL.

The gene calls are TRBV6-5 and TRBJ2-7, with D hard to call. Germline V gives CDR1 MNHEY, CDR2 SVGAGI. This CDR3 is built from 14 residues. V was shortened by 2 bases and J by 0 bases, with 8 bases between the two germline ends. CDR3 sequence reads: CASSYRESSYEQYF. The CDR3 DNA reads as TGTGCCAGCAGTTACAGAGAAAGCTCCTACGAGCAGTACTTC.

This clone was seen many times. This chain joins TRBV24-1 and TRBJ2-2; 10 bases map to TRBD1. CDR1 is KGHDR and CDR2 is SFDVKD in the germline V gene. This CDR3 has 16 amino acids. The trim removed 4 bases at V and 3 bases at J, leaving 4 bases unmatched. The CDR3 here is CATSDQDRGDTGELFF. In nucleotides, the CDR3 is TGTGCCACCAGTGACCAGGACAGGGGGGACACCGGGGAGCTGTTTTTT.

The chain combines TRBV5-1 with TRBJ1-2; the D is unclear. The CDR3 totals 13 residues. V shed 1 base and J shed 2 bases, with 6 bases lying between them. Germline assignment: CDR1 SGHRS and CDR2 YFSETQ. CDR3 in amino acids: CASSLSGNYGYTF. Here the CDR3 DNA reads TGCGCCAGCAGCTTGTCGGGAAACTATGGCTACACCTTC.

This chain joins TRBV5-4 and TRBJ2-2; 8 nucleotides match TRBD2. The ends lost 2 bases at V and 2 bases at J; junction bases unmatched: 5. The germline V gene has CDR1 SGHNT and CDR2 YYREEE (reference sequence). The CDR3 loop spans 16 amino acids. CDR3 region: CASSLRGGLNTGELFF. The CDR3 nucleotides read TGTGCCAGCAGCTTACGGGGGGGGTTAAACACCGGGGAGCTGTTTTTT.

The chain couples TRBV28 to TRBJ2-6; D call uncertain. CDR3 length: 14 amino acids. Germline values: CDR1 MDHEN, CDR2 SYDVKM. Trimming stripped 5 bases from V and 4 bases from J, with 9 bases between. DNA for the CDR3: TGTGCCAGCAGTCGACAAGACGGGGCCAACGTCCTGACTTTC. Protein sequence: CASSRQDGANVLTF.

The chain couples TRBV7-9 to TRBJ1-2, with D possibly TRBD1 on 6 matching bases. Deletions cut 4 bases from V and 8 bases from J, with 17 bases between. The CDR3 length is 14 residues. Germline values: CDR1 SEHNR, CDR2 FQNEAQ (reference sequence). This CDR3 is CASSSRDIKGGYTF. Written as DNA, the CDR3 is TGTGCCAGCAGCTCCCGGGACATAAAGGGGGGCTACACCTTC.